This TCR beta chain comes out of a study of shared clonotypes between healthy human individuals (dated by TCRdb to about 2020). Broadly, across the study: The cohort included three men and a couple of women between 18 and 49 years of age. To increase sequencing depth and limit assay-specific biases, TCR repertoire library preparation and sequencing were carried out by different laboratories using diverse techniques. The study deeply sequenced blood TCR repertoires of five healthy adults to estimate repertoire size and the extent of clonotype sharing between individuals. Each donor's leukapheresis produced roughly between roughly 0.85 and 10 billion PBMCs. For each donor, CD4 naive and CD4 memory were each given three plates, CD8 naive was given two plates, and CD8 memory was given one plate. General findings and caveats noted by the study authors: Compared with non-shared clonotypes, clonotypes shared by all four sorted-subset donors had higher generation probabilities. When four donors were compared, the shared fraction of clonotypes was around 5% for naive CD4, 3.5% to 4% for naive CD8, more than 2% for memory CD4, and around 0.4% for memory CD8. Pairwise subsampling led to the expectation that sequencing depth would affect the degree of clonotype sharing among donors. Only blood was sampled, and tissue TCR repertoires likely differ from those in blood. Because the study included a small number of donors, the genetic and exposure-history diversity represented was limited. Rarefaction of sorted-subset datasets indicated incomplete sequencing despite the large sequencing depth. Larger estimated clonotype richness was generally found for naive subsets than for memory subsets.

Using the deep immunoSEQ assay, TCR CDR3 regions were amplified from genomic DNA by multiplex PCR. Genomic DNA extracted from each cell subset was distributed evenly over all wells of several immunoSEQ 96-well plates, and each plate served as one replicate. For sorted subsets, each replicate PCR was loaded with roughly 0.2 ug genomic DNA, equivalent to some 27,000 T cell genomes. The purified libraries were quantified using a Qubit 3.0 fluorometer, sized with a Bioanalyzer 2100, and then quantified again using the KAPA Library Quantification kit. Every immunoSEQ 96-well plate was sequenced on a separate single-read 150-cycle Illumina NextSeq 550 flow cell. In the original analysis: Because the immunoSEQ output included only junctional sequences and no quality scores, the filtering could not be the same as the filtering used for full-length reads. To assign V/J genes and CDR3, sequences were annotated against IMGT germline references using PyIR, a Python wrapper for IgBLAST v1.9. Reads were filtered out if the reads had weak V/J assignments (E-value above 1e-6), no CDR3, stop codons, out-of-frame junctions, or ambiguous translated residues. V3J clonotypes were defined by identical inferred V gene, J gene, and CDR3 amino acid sequence. The percentage overlap between two repertoires was calculated by dividing the number of shared unique clonotypes by the size of the smaller repertoire. RTK rarefaction, the Chao1 estimator, and Recon v2.1 estimates of unobserved clonotypes were used to assess repertoire richness. Generation probabilities were computed with OLGA for all TCRbeta clonotypes obtained by the gDNA method from several donors. TCRdb's version of the immuneACCESS table is confined to in-frame rearrangements and falls short of the full clone set. An unresolved V gene accounts for under half of the shortfall where checked; the remainder is of unknown origin. The DNA gave D and trimming, while V, J and clone size come from that table. The sample includes roughly 2.6 million clones, with around nine tenths observed a single time. The ten biggest clones cover around 0.14% of the sample.

Comment on this clone: This clone's antigen is unknown. Base qualities are not provided; no much larger clone lies one nucleotide away.

Trimming takes 5 bases from V and 5 bases from J, and the germline ends sit 8 bases apart. From the cysteine up to the phenylalanine, the CDR3 has a length of 12 residues. Just the 36-base CDR3 DNA is kept, in frame starting at base 1. From a lookup of the germline V gene (reference sequence), CDR1 and CDR2 are MNHNY and SVGAGI. Healthy HIV-negative adults with no recently reported acute infections or vaccinations were included as donors. All donors were Caucasian adults living in Nashville, Tennessee, USA. CD4+ T cells were enriched by magnetic negative selection; naive cells were then positively selected on CD45RA, and the negative fraction formed the memory subset. Blood was obtained by leukapheresis, after which PBMCs were separated by Ficoll-Histopaque density gradient centrifugation and cryopreserved in liquid nitrogen vapor phase. Purity and quantity of every magnetically sorted T cell population were checked by analytical flow cytometry. Genomic DNA was isolated from every sorted fraction and measured by UV absorbance on a Nanodrop 2000c.

Sequencing was carried out using naive CD4+ T cells sorted from blood. What the cell subset or site label conveys for this sample: CD45RA+ positively selected. The receptor was derived from a young man in good health. This receptor chain uses TRBV6-6 and TRBJ2-3, with the D gene not confidently named. The encoded CDR3 is CASSPAKDTQYF. The DNA sequence is TGTGCCAGCAGTCCTGCGAAAGATACGCAGTATTTT.